These T cell receptor beta chains were read from a single sample in a study of blood T cell repertoires in COVID-19. Here immunoSEQ multiplex PCR was the method, and the copy in TCRdb shows in-frame clones only, minus some. The table records fewer than 350,000 clones, almost 90% of them present only once. Sequenced sample: PBMCs or T cells enriched from blood (not recorded which). Every receptor here comes from a woman younger than 35 with acute COVID-19. The CDR3 runs from the conserved cysteine through the conserved F or W. D genes are given only for firm matches. Expanded clones get a size class; other rows say once, few or many, or leave the size out.

clone size: NA; D gene: NA; J gene: TRBJ2-1; V gene: TRBV27; CDR3 DNA: TGTGCCAGCAGTTTTCTTGACGATGGGGGGAATGAGCAGTTCTTC; CDR3 protein: CASSFLDDGGNEQFF
clone size: NA; D gene: TRBD2; J gene: TRBJ2-7; V gene: TRBV7-8; CDR3 DNA: TGTGCCAGCAGCCCCTTGCGACTAGCCAACTCCTACGAGCAGTACTTC; CDR3 protein: CASSPLRLANSYEQYF
clone size: few; D gene: NA; J gene: TRBJ2-1; V gene: TRBV10-1; CDR3 DNA: TGCGCCAGCAGTGGTTTCGAGCGGTTAGAGCAGTTCTTC; CDR3 protein: CASSGFERLEQFF
clone size: NA; D gene: TRBD1; J gene: TRBJ1-3; V gene: TRBV19; CDR3 DNA: TGTGCCAGCTTCCCCGGGGGCAGGGGGCATGAAAACACCATATATTTT; CDR3 protein: CASFPGGRGHENTIYF
clone size: NA; D gene: NA; J gene: TRBJ2-1; V gene: TRBV29-1; CDR3 DNA: TGCAGCTCCCGTGGGCCTAGCACCTACAATGAGCAGTTCTTC; CDR3 protein: CSSRGPSTYNEQFF
clone size: few; D gene: NA; J gene: TRBJ2-3; V gene: TRBV30; CDR3 DNA: TGTGCCTGGAGTGTAGAGGGGACTAGCACAGATACGCAGTATTTT; CDR3 protein: CAWSVEGTSTDTQYF
clone size: once; D gene: TRBD2; J gene: TRBJ2-1; V gene: TRBV6-2/TRBV6-3; CDR3 DNA: TGTGCCAGCAGTTACCCAGAGACTAGCGGGAGGGGATATGAGCAGTTCTTC; CDR3 protein: CASSYPETSGRGYEQFF
clone size: NA; D gene: TRBD1; J gene: TRBJ1-5; V gene: TRBV18; CDR3 DNA: TGTGCCAGCTCCCCCGGGACAGGGAAACAGCCCCAGCATTTT; CDR3 protein: CASSPGTGKQPQHF
clone size: NA; D gene: TRBD1; J gene: TRBJ1-4; V gene: TRBV29-1; CDR3 DNA: TGCAGCGTTGTCGACAGGGGTTTGAGCGAAAAACTGTTTTTT; CDR3 protein: CSVVDRGLSEKLFF
clone size: NA; D gene: TRBD2; J gene: TRBJ2-1; V gene: TRBV15; CDR3 DNA: TGTGCCACCAGCAGGGTTAGCGGGAGGTACAATGAGCAGTTCTTC; CDR3 protein: CATSRVSGRYNEQFF
clone size: NA; D gene: NA; J gene: TRBJ1-3; V gene: TRBV5-5; CDR3 DNA: TGTGCCAGCATCGAGACAAACAACTCTGGAAACACCATATATTTT; CDR3 protein: CASIETNNSGNTIYF
clone size: NA; D gene: NA; J gene: TRBJ1-2; V gene: TRBV2; CDR3 DNA: TGTGCCAGCACGACGAGACAGAGCCACTATGGCTACACCTTC; CDR3 protein: CASTTRQSHYGYTF
clone size: NA; D gene: NA; J gene: TRBJ1-1; V gene: TRBV29-1; CDR3 DNA: TGCAGCGTTGTTCGACAGTTGGACACTGAAGCTTTCTTT; CDR3 protein: CSVVRQLDTEAFF